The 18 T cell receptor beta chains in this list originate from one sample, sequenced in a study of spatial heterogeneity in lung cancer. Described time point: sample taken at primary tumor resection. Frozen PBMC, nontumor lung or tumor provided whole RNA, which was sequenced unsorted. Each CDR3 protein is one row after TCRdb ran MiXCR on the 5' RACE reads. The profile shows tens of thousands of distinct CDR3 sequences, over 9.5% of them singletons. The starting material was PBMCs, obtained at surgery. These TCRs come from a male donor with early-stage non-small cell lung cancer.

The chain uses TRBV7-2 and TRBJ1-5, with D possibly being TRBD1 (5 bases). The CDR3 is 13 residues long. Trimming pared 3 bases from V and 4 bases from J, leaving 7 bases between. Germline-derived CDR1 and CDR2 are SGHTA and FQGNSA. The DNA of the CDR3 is TGTGCCAGCAGCTTGAGACAGAATCAGCCCCAGCATTTT. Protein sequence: CASSLRQNQPQHF.

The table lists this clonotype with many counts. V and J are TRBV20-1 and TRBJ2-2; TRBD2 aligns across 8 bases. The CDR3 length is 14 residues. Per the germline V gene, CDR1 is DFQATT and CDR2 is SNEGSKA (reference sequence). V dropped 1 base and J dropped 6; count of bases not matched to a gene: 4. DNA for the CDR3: TGCAGTGCTAGAGTGGAGCGGGAGCCCGGGGAGCTGTTTTTT. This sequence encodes CSARVEREPGELFF.

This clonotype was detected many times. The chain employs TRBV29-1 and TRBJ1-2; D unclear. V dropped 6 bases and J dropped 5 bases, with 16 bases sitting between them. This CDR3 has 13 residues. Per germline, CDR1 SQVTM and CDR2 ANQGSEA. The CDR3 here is CSVKTAGGYGYTF. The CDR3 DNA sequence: TGCAGCGTCAAGACCGCCGGAGGGTATGGCTACACCTTC.

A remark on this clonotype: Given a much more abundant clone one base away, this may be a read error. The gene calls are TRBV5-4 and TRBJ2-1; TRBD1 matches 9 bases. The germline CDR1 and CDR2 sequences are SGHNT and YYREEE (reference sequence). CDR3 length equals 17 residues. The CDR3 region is CASSIKLGTGYYDEQFF. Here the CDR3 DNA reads TGTGCCAGCAGCATAAAACTCGGGACAGGGTACTACGATGAGCAGTTCTTC.

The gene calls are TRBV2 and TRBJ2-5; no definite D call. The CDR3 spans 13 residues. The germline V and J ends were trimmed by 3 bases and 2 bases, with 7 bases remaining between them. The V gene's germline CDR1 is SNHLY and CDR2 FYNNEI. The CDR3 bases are TGTGCCAGCAGTGAGTCGTCTCAAGAGACCCAGTACTTC. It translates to CASSESSQETQYF.

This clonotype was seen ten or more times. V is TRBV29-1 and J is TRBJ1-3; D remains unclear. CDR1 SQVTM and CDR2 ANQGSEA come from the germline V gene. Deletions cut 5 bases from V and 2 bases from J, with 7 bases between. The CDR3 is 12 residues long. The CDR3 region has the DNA TGCAGCGTTACAACACCTGGAAACACCATATATTTT. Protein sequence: CSVTTPGNTIYF.

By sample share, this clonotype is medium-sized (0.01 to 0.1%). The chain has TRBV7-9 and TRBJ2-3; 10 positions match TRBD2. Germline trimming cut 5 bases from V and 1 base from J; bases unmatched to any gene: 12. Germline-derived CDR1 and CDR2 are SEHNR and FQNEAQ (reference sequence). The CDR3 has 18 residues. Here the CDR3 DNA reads TGTGCCAGCAGCCTTTTCGGTTCTAGCGGGAGCCGCACAGATACGCAGTATTTT. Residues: CASSLFGSSGSRTDTQYF.

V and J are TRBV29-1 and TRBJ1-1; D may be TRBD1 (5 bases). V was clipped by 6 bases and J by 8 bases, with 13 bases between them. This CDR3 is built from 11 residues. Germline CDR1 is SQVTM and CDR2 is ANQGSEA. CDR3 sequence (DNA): TGCAGCGTCCCCCTTCGGGGCGAAGCTTTCTTT. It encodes CSVPLRGEAFF.

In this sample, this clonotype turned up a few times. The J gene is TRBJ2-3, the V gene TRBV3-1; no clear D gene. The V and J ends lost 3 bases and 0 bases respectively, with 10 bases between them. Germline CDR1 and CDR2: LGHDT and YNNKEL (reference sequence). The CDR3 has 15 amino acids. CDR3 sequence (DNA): TGTGCCAGCAGCCAGAATCAGATTAGCACAGATACGCAGTATTTT. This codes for CASSQNQISTDTQYF.

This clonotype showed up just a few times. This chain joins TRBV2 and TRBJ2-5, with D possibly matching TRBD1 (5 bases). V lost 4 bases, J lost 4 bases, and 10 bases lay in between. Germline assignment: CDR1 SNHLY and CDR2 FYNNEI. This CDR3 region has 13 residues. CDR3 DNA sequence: TGTGCCAGCAGTGTTGGGGCCGGAGAGACCCAGTACTTC. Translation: CASSVGAGETQYF.

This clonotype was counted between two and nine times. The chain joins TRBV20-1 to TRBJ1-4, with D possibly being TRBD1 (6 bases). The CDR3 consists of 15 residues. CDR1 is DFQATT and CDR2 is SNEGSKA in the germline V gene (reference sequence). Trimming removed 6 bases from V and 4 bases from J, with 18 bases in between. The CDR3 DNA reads TGCAGTGCCAATTCCTTGACAGGAGTTAATGAAAAACTGTTTTTT. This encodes CSANSLTGVNEKLFF.

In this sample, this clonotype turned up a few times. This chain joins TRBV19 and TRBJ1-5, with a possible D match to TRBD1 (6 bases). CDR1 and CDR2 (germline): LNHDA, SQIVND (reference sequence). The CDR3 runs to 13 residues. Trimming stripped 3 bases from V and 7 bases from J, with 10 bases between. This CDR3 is CASSIGGGQPQHF. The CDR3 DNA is TGTGCCAGTAGTATCGGGGGCGGGCAGCCCCAGCATTTT.

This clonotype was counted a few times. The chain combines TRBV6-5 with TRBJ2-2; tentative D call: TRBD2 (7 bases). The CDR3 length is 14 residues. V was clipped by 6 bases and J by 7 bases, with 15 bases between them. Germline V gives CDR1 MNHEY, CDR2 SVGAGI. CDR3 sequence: CASRMRGGSGELFF. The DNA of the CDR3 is TGTGCCAGCAGGATGAGGGGGGGCAGCGGGGAGCTGTTTTTT.

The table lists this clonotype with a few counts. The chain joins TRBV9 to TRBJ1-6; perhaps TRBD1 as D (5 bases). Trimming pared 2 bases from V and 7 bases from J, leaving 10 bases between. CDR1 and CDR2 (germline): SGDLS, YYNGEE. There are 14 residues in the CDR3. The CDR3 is CASSVGVLNSPLHF. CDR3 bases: TGTGCCAGCAGCGTGGGGGTTTTAAATTCACCCCTCCACTTT.

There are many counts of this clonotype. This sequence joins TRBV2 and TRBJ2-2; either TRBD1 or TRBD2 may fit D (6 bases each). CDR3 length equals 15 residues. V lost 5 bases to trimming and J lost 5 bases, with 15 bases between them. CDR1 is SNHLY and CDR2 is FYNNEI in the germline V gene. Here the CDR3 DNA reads TGTGCCAGCAGTAATCCGGGAGACAGGACCGGGGAGCTGTTTTTT. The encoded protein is CASSNPGDRTGELFF.

CDR3 in DNA: TGTGCCAGCAGTCCTAGCGGGGCAGTGAAAGAGACCCAGTACTTC. It encodes CASSPSGAVKETQYF. The gene calls are TRBV6-6 and TRBJ2-5; 9 bases map to TRBD2. Germline V gives CDR1 MNHNY, CDR2 SVGAGI (reference sequence). V lost 5 bases to trimming and J lost 3 bases; unmatched junction nucleotides: 7. The CDR3 consists of 15 residues.

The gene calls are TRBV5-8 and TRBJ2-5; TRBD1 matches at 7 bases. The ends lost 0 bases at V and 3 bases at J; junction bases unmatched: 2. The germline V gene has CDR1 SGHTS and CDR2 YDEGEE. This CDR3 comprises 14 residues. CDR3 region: CASSLGQGEETQYF. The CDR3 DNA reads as TGTGCCAGCAGCTTGGGACAGGGTGAAGAGACCCAGTACTTC. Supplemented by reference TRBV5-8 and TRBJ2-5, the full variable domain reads EAGVTQSPTHLIKTRGQQATLRCSPISGHTSVYWYQQALGLGLQFLLWYDEGEERNRGNFPPRFSGRQFPNYSSELNVNALELEDSALYLCASSLGQGEETQYFGPGTRLLVL.

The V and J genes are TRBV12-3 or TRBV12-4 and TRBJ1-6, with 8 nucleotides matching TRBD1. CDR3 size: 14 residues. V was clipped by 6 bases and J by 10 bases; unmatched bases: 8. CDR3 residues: CASSDRGIESPLHF. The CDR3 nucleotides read TGTGCCAGCAGCGACAGGGGAATTGAATCACCCCTCCACTTT.